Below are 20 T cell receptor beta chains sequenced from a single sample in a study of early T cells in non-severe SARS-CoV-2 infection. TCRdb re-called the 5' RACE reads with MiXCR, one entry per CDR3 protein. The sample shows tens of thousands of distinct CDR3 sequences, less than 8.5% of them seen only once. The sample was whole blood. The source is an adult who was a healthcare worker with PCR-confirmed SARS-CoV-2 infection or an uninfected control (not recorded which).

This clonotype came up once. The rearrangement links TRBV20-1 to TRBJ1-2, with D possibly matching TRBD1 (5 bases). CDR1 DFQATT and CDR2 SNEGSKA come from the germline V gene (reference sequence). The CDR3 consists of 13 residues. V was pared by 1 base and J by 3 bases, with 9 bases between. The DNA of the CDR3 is TGCAGTGCTAGAGTGGCAGGGTACTATGGCTACACCTTC. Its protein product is CSARVAGYYGYTF.

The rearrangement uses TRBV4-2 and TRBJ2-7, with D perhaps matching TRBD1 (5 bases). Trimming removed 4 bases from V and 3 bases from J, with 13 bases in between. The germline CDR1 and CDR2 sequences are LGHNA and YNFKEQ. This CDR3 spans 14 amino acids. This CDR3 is CASSRSGQDYEQYF. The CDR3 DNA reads TGTGCCAGCAGCCGTAGTGGACAAGACTACGAGCAGTACTTC.

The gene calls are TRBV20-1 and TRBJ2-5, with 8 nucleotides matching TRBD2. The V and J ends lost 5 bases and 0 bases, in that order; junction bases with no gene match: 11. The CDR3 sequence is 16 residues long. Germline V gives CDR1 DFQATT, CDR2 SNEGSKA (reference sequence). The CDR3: CSAAAWASGYQETQYF. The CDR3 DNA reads TGCAGTGCTGCTGCCTGGGCTAGCGGGTACCAAGAGACCCAGTACTTC.

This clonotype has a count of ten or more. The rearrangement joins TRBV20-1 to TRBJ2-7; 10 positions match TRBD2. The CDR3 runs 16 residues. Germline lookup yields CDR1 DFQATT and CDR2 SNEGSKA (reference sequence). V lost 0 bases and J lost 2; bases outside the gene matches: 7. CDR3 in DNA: TGCAGTGCTAGAGATCAAGGGACTAGCGTACCCTACGAGCAGTACTTC. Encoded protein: CSARDQGTSVPYEQYF.

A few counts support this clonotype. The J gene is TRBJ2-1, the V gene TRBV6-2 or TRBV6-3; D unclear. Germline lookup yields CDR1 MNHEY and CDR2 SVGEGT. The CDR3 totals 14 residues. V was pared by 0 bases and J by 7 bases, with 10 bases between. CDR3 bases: TGTGCCAGCAGTTACTCGTACTCCCGGAATGAGCAGTTCTTC. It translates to CASSYSYSRNEQFF.

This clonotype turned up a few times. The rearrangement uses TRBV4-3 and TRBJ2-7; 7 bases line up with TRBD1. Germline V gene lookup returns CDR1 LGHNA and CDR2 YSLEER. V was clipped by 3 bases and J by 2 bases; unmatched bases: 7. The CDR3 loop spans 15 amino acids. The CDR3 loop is CASSQRQTGPYEQYF. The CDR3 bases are TGCGCCAGCAGCCAGCGACAGACAGGGCCCTACGAGCAGTACTTC.

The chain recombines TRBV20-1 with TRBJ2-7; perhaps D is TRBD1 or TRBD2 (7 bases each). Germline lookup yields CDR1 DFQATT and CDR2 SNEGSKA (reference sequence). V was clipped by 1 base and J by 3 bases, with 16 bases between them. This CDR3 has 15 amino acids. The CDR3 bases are TGCAGTGCTAGAGGGGGAGGGACAGCTGTCTACGAGCAGTACTTC. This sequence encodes CSARGGGTAVYEQYF.

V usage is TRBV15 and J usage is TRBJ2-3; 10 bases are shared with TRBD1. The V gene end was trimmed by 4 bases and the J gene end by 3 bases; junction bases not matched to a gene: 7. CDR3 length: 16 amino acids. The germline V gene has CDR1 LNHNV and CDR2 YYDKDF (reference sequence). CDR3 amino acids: CATSKLTGGGTDTQYF. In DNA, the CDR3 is TGTGCCACCAGCAAGTTGACAGGGGGCGGAACAGATACGCAGTATTTT.

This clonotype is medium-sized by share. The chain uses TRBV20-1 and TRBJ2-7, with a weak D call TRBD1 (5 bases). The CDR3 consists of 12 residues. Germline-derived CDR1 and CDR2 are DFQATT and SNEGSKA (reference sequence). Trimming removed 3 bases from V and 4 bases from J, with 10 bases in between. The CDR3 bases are TGCAGTGCTAGTAAGGGGCGGTACGAGCAGTACTTC. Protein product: CSASKGRYEQYF.

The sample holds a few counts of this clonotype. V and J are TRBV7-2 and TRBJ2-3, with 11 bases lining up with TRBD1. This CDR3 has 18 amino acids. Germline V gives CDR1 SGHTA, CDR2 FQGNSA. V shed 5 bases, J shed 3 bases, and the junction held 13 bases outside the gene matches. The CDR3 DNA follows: TGTGCCAGCAGCCATCGCCCGGTAGGACAGGGGGCGACAGATACGCAGTATTTT. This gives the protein CASSHRPVGQGATDTQYF.

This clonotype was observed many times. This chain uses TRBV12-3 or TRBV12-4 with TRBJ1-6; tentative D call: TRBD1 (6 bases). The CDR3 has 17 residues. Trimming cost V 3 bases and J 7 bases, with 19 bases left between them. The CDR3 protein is CASSLVLPVGGNSPLHF. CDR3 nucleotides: TGTGCCAGCAGTTTGGTCCTTCCCGTGGGGGGCAATTCACCCCTCCACTTT.

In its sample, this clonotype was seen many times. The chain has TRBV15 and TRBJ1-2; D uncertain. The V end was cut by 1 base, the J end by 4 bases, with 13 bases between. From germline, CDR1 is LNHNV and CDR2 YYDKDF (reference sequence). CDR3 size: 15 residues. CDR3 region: CATSRVMDWTYGYTF. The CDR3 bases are TGTGCCACCAGCAGAGTTATGGACTGGACCTATGGCTACACCTTC.

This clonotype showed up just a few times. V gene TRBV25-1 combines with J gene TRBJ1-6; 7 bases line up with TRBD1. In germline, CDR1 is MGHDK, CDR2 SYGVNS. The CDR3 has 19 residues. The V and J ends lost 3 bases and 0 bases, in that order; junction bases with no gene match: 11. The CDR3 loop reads CASSDSGTASSSYNSPLHF. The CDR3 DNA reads TGTGCCAGCAGTGATTCGGGGACAGCCTCGAGCTCCTATAATTCACCCCTCCACTTT.

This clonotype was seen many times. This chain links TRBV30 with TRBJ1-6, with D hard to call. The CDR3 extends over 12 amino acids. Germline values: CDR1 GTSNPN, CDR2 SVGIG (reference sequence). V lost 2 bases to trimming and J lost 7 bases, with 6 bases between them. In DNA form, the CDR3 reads TGTGCCTGGAGTAGACTGAATTCACCCCTCCACTTT. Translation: CAWSRLNSPLHF.

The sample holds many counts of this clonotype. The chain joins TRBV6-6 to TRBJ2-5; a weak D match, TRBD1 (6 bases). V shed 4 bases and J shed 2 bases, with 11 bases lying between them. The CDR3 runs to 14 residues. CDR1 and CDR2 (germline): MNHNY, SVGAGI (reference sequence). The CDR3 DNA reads TGTGCCAGCAGTTTGCGGCAGGGGCAAGAGACCCAGTACTTC. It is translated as CASSLRQGQETQYF.

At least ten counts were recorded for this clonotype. This chain's CDR3 is CASRAQGVDTQYF. CDR3 nucleotides: TGTGCCAGCAGGGCCCAGGGGGTGGATACGCAGTATTTT. V is TRBV28 and J is TRBJ2-3; TRBD1 matches at 7 bases. After removal of 6 bases from V and 6 bases from J, the junction contained 6 bases not matched to a gene. This CDR3 is built from 13 residues. Germline V gives CDR1 MDHEN, CDR2 SYDVKM.

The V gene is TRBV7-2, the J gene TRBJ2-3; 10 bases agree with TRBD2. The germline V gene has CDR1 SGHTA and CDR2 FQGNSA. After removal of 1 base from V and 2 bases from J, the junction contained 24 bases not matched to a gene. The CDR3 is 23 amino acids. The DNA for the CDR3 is TGTGCCAGCAGCTTAGACCCCAGATTAGCGGGGGGCCCAAGGTGGAGCTTCACAGATACGCAGTATTTT. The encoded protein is CASSLDPRLAGGPRWSFTDTQYF.

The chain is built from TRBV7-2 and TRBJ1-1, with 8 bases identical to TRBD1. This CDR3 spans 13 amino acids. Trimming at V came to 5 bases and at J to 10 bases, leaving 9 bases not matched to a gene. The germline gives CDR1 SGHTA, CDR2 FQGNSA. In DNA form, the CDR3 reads TGTGCCAGCAGCCTGTCACAGGGGGACGTAGCTTTCTTT. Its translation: CASSLSQGDVAFF.

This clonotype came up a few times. As DNA, the CDR3 is TGTGCCAGCAGCCCGGAGGTGGGGGCGAACAATCAGCCCCAGCATTTT. The encoded protein is CASSPEVGANNQPQHF. The chain joins TRBV7-2 to TRBJ1-5, with D perhaps matching TRBD1 (6 bases). V shed 5 bases and J shed 3 bases, with 17 bases lying between them. Germline assignment: CDR1 SGHTA and CDR2 FQGNSA. The CDR3 length is 16 residues. The variable domain in full, with the rest retrieved from reference TRBV7-2 and TRBJ1-5, is GAGVSQSPSNKVTEKGKDVELRCDPISGHTALYWYRQSLGQGLEFLIYFQGNSAPDKSGLPSDRFSAERTGGSVSTLTIQRTQQEDSAVYLCASSPEVGANNQPQHFGDGTRLSIL.

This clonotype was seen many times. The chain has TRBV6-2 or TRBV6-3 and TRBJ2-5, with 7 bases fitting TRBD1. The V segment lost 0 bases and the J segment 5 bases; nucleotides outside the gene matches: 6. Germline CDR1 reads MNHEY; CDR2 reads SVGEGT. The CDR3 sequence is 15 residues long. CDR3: CASSYSGTEGETQYF. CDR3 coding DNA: TGTGCCAGCAGTTACTCAGGGACAGAAGGGGAGACCCAGTACTTC.